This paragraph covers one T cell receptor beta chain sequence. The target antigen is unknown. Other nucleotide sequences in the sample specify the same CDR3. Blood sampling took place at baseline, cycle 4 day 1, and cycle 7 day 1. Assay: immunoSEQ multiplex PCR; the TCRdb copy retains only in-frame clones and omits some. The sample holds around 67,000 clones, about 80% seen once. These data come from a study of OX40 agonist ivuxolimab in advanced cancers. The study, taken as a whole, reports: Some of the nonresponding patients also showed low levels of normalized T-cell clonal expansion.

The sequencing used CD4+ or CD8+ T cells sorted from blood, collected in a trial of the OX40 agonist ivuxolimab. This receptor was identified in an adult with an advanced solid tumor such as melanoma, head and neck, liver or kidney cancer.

The DNA of the CDR3 is TGTGCCAGCTCGCCCGATCGGGGCGGCAATCAGCCCCAGCATTTT. Amino acid sequence: CASSPDRGGNQPQHF. The chain recombines TRBV18 with TRBJ1-5, with D possibly being TRBD1 (5 bases). Germline V gene data show CDR1 as KGHSH and CDR2 as LQKENI. The CDR3 runs to 15 residues. Trimming cost V 6 bases and J 2 bases, with 14 bases left between them. Full variable domain (remainder filled in from reference TRBV18 and TRBJ1-5): NAGVMQNPRHLVRRRGQEARLRCSPMKGHSHVYWYRQLPEEGLKFMVYLQKENIIDESGMPKERFSAEFPKEGPSILRIQQVVRGDSAAYFCASSPDRGGNQPQHFGDGTRLSIL.